These 20 T cell receptor beta chains were sequenced from one sample in a study of CD8 T cells in ankylosing spondylitis. TCRdb re-derived calls from the 5' RACE reads in MiXCR, one entry per CDR3 protein. Among fewer than 350,000 distinct CDR3 sequences listed, roughly 10% were seen once. The source material was blood, either unsorted or a sorted T cell fraction (not recorded which). These receptors were obtained from a female donor with ankylosing spondylitis or in good health (not recorded which).

This chain joins TRBV4-3 and TRBJ1-4, with TRBD1 as a possible D gene (5 bases). The CDR3 spans 15 residues. CDR1 and CDR2 (germline): LGHNA, YSLEER. V was cut by 1 base and J by 6 bases, with 12 bases left in between. CDR3: CASSQVGRGDEKLFF. CDR3 coding DNA: TGCGCCAGCAGCCAAGTGGGGCGCGGGGATGAAAAACTGTTTTTT.

This clonotype was seen repeatedly, ten times or more. The rearrangement uses TRBV5-1 and TRBJ2-1; the D is unclear. The CDR3 is made up of 12 amino acids. Germline values: CDR1 SGHRS, CDR2 YFSETQ. V shed 1 base and J shed 9 bases, with 8 bases lying between them. CDR3 protein: CASSLYFGEQFF. The CDR3 bases are TGCGCCAGCAGCTTGTACTTCGGTGAGCAGTTCTTC.

The table lists this clonotype with a few counts. The chain combines TRBV5-6 with TRBJ2-1, with 7 bases lining up with TRBD2. Per germline, CDR1 SGHDT and CDR2 YYEEEE. There are 14 residues in the CDR3. Trimming at V came to 5 bases and at J to 10 bases, leaving 12 bases not matched to a gene. CDR3 residues: CASSRGLPDREQFF. The CDR3 DNA reads as TGTGCCAGCAGTAGGGGACTACCCGATCGGGAGCAGTTCTTC.

The genes are TRBV7-2 and TRBJ1-5, with D unresolved. This CDR3 is built from 15 residues. V lost 6 bases to trimming and J lost 1 base, with 13 bases between them. Germline lookup yields CDR1 SGHTA and CDR2 FQGNSA. CDR3 DNA sequence: TGTGCCAGCAGGTTACATCGAACGAGCAATCAGCCCCAGCATTTT. It yields the protein CASRLHRTSNQPQHF.

This clonotype came up many times. The CDR3: CASVAGVGEQYF. CDR3 DNA sequence: TGCGCCAGCGTAGCGGGAGTAGGGGAGCAGTACTTC. V gene TRBV10-2 combines with J gene TRBJ2-7, with 9 bases aligning to TRBD2. The J segment lost 7 bases and the V segment lost 8 bases, leaving 6 bases of the junction unmatched. This CDR3 spans 12 amino acids. In germline, CDR1 is WSHSY, CDR2 SAAADI.

This clonotype occurred many times. The chain joins TRBV7-2 to TRBJ2-2; 9 bases agree with TRBD2. CDR3 size: 15 residues. Per germline, CDR1 SGHTA and CDR2 FQGNSA. Losses at the gene ends were 6 bases for V and 4 bases for J; bases not matched to a gene: 6. CDR3 sequence reads: CASRVFSGSTGELFF. The CDR3 DNA is TGTGCCAGCAGGGTTTTTAGCGGGAGCACCGGGGAGCTGTTTTTT.

This clonotype was observed a few times. The CDR3 reads CASSDSGTIYEQYF. CDR3 in DNA: TGTGCCAGCAGTGACTCGGGCACAATCTACGAGCAGTACTTC. The chain combines TRBV25-1 with TRBJ2-7, with D unclear. CDR1 and CDR2 from the germline V gene are MGHDK and SYGVNS. The CDR3 loop spans 14 amino acids. Between the trimmed V and J ends, which lost 3 bases and 3 bases, there was a span of 12 bases.

There are many counts of this clonotype. V gene TRBV6-5 combines with J gene TRBJ2-2; D ambiguous. Trimming stripped 1 base from V and 1 base from J, with 1 base between. CDR3 length: 13 residues. Germline V gene data show CDR1 as MNHEY and CDR2 as SVGAGI. The CDR3 bases are TGTGCCAGCAGTTACTTGAACACCGGGGAGCTGTTTTTT. Protein sequence: CASSYLNTGELFF.

This clonotype was observed at least ten times. The genes are TRBV29-1 and TRBJ1-6; D not resolved. The CDR3 totals 11 residues. CDR1 and CDR2 from the germline V gene are SQVTM and ANQGSEA. V was shortened by 0 bases and J by 15 bases, with 9 bases between the two germline ends. CDR3 DNA sequence: TGCAGCGTTGAAGATTTCGGTATCCTCCACTTT. Encoded protein: CSVEDFGILHF. The variable domain in full, with the rest retrieved from reference TRBV29-1 and TRBJ1-6, is SAVISQKPSRDICQRGTSLTIQCQVDSQVTMMFWYRQQPGQSLTLIATANQGSEATYESGFVIDKFPISRPNLTFSTLTVSNMSPEDSSIYLCSVEDFGILHFGNGTRLTVT.

This rearrangement joins TRBV30 to TRBJ2-2; D remains ambiguous. CDR1 and CDR2 from the germline V gene are GTSNPN and SVGIG (reference sequence). The CDR3 has 12 residues. V dropped 8 bases and J dropped 1 base, with 8 bases sitting between them. CDR3 amino acids: CARTMNTGELFF. The CDR3 DNA follows: TGTGCCAGGACCATGAACACCGGGGAGCTGTTTTTT.

There are many counts of this clonotype. The genes are TRBV7-2 and TRBJ2-7; D unresolved. With 3 bases removed from V and 2 bases from J, the gap between germline ends came to 8 bases. Germline CDR1 and CDR2: SGHTA and FQGNSA. This CDR3 is built from 13 residues. This CDR3 is CASSFYATYEQYF. The CDR3 nucleotides are TGTGCCAGCAGCTTTTACGCTACCTACGAGCAGTACTTC.

This clonotype was counted at least ten times. The V and J genes are TRBV29-1 and TRBJ1-1; no clear D gene. The germline CDR1 and CDR2 sequences are SQVTM and ANQGSEA. V lost 5 bases and J lost 0, with 7 bases in between. The CDR3 loop spans 12 amino acids. The CDR3: CSVQQMNTEAFF. The CDR3, as DNA: TGCAGCGTTCAACAGATGAACACTGAAGCTTTCTTT.

The rearrangement links TRBV24-1 to TRBJ2-2, with TRBD1 matching 7 bases. J was trimmed by 7 bases and V by 5 bases; bases with no gene match: 9. Germline loops: CDR1 KGHDR, CDR2 SFDVKD. The CDR3 consists of 15 residues. The CDR3 spells CATSGSQGYHGELFF. The CDR3 region has the DNA TGTGCCACCAGTGGATCACAGGGGTATCACGGGGAGCTGTTTTTT.

This clonotype has ten or more counts. CDR3 in amino acids: CASSLVVSGAHEQYF. In nucleotides, the CDR3 is TGCGCCAGCAGCTTGGTGGTTTCAGGGGCCCACGAGCAGTACTTC. The chain carries TRBV5-1 and TRBJ2-7; D perhaps matches TRBD1 (6 bases). Germline-derived CDR1 and CDR2 are SGHRS and YFSETQ. The CDR3 is made up of 15 amino acids. Trimming cost V 0 bases and J 5 bases, with 15 bases left between them.

This clonotype was found many times. This rearrangement joins TRBV28 to TRBJ2-3; D uncertain. The CDR3 has 12 amino acids. Germline loops: CDR1 MDHEN, CDR2 SYDVKM. The V end was cut by 6 bases, the J end by 4 bases, with 8 bases between. The CDR3 DNA reads as TGTGCCAGCAGCGCCGGACCAGATACGCAGTATTTT. Encoded protein: CASSAGPDTQYF. The full variable domain, rest sourced from reference TRBV28 and TRBJ2-3, is DVKVTQSSRYLVKRTGEKVFLECVQDMDHENMFWYRQDPGLGLRLIYFSYDVKMKEKGDIPEGYSVSREKKERFSLILESASTNQTSMYLCASSAGPDTQYFGPGTRLTVL.

This clonotype was counted at least ten times. The chain combines TRBV29-1 with TRBJ1-1; TRBD1 aligns across 7 bases. The CDR3 spans 17 residues. V dropped 6 bases and J dropped 4; count of bases not matched to a gene: 20. Germline CDR1 is SQVTM and CDR2 is ANQGSEA. CDR3: CSVTRPGTAEGGTEAFF. DNA for the CDR3: TGCAGCGTGACCCGACCGGGGACAGCCGAAGGGGGCACTGAAGCTTTCTTT.

This clonotype was observed at least ten times. The chain uses TRBV20-1 and TRBJ1-1; TRBD1 agrees at 7 bases. Germline values: CDR1 DFQATT, CDR2 SNEGSKA (reference sequence). V lost 8 bases and J lost 10; bases outside the gene matches: 19. The CDR3 length is 14 residues. CDR3 bases: TGCAGTCCTACCTTATCGACAGGGAAGGGTGCAGCTTTCTTT. Protein product: CSPTLSTGKGAAFF.

About this clonotype: Possible read error: a much larger clone is one base away. The V gene is TRBV6-2 or TRBV6-3, the J gene TRBJ2-1, with D perhaps assigned TRBD1 or TRBD2 (5 bases each). Trimming pared 6 bases from V and 6 bases from J, leaving 30 bases between. The CDR3 consists of 19 residues. CDR1 MNHEY and CDR2 SVGEGT come from the germline V gene. In DNA form, the CDR3 reads TGTGCCAGCAGACATAACCCCCAGACGGGACCGGGAATCTGCAATGAGCAGTTCTTC. As protein: CASRHNPQTGPGICNEQFF.

This clonotype showed up many times. The gene calls are TRBV27 and TRBJ2-6; 9 nucleotides match TRBD1. The J segment lost 0 bases and the V segment lost 6 bases, leaving 6 bases of the junction unmatched. The CDR3 is made up of 17 amino acids. From germline, CDR1 is MNHEY and CDR2 SMNVEV (reference sequence). In DNA, the CDR3 is TGTGCCAGCAGCAGGGACAGGGCCATCTCTGGGGCCAACGTCCTGACTTTC. This translates into CASSRDRAISGANVLTF.

This clonotype was counted ten times or more. The V and J genes are TRBV12-3 or TRBV12-4 and TRBJ1-1; D unclear. This CDR3 region has 15 residues. The germline V and J ends were trimmed by 7 bases and 5 bases, with 20 bases remaining between them. CDR3 bases: TGTGCCAGCACGGCGGGCAGCCCGAGGGAGACTGAAGCTTTCTTT. It specifies CASTAGSPRETEAFF.